The 10 T cell receptor beta chains presented below share a single source sample, sequenced in a study of cytomegalovirus exposure and HLA in healthy donors. PCR employed 60 Vbeta and 13 Jbeta primers. Using immunoSEQ multiplex PCR, the repertoire was profiled, and TCRdb retains in-frame clones only, with some absent. The sample records about 170,000 clones, roughly 82% being singletons. Specimen: PBMCs. These receptors came from a girl aged 5 to 17 in good health and CMV-seropositive.

The J gene is TRBJ2-7, the V gene TRBV5-1; D ambiguous. Looked up from germline, CDR1 is SGHRS and CDR2 is YFSETQ. V lost 0 bases, J lost 3 bases, and 10 bases lay in between. The length of the CDR3 is 14 residues. CDR3 loop: CASSLDQVGYEQYF. The CDR3, as DNA: TGCGCCAGCAGCTTGGACCAGGTGGGCTACGAGCAGTACTTC.

V gene TRBV6-5 combines with J gene TRBJ1-1, with D perhaps TRBD1 (6 bases). V lost 0 bases to trimming and J lost 5 bases, with 13 bases between them. Germline V gene data show CDR1 as MNHEY and CDR2 as SVGAGI. This CDR3 region has 15 residues. The CDR3, as DNA: TGTGCCAGCAGTTACTCCTTAACAGGGCGAACTGAAGCTTTCTTT. This codes for CASSYSLTGRTEAFF.

This chain connects TRBV7-3 to TRBJ2-5; TRBD1 matches at 8 bases. CDR1 SGHTA and CDR2 FQGTGA come from the germline V gene. CDR3 length: 15 amino acids. Unmatched junction bases numbered 2, after V lost 1 base and J lost 1 base. CDR3 bases: TGTGCCAGCAGCTTAAGGGGGACAGGCCAAGAGACCCAGTACTTC. Translated, it gives CASSLRGTGQETQYF.

V usage is TRBV14 and J usage is TRBJ1-1; D possibly corresponds to TRBD1 (5 bases). This CDR3 has 13 residues. V shed 1 base and J shed 4 bases, with 7 bases lying between them. The germline V gene has CDR1 SGHDN and CDR2 FVKESK. CDR3 amino acids: CASSQGTFTEAFF. The CDR3 coding sequence is TGTGCCAGCAGCCAAGGGACATTCACTGAAGCTTTCTTT.

In DNA form, the CDR3 reads TGTGCCAGCAGCTTAACTAAAATTGGGGGCGGTGGCACTGAAGCTTTCTTT. It codes for CASSLTKIGGGGTEAFF. V usage is TRBV7-3 and J usage is TRBJ1-1; tentatively, D is TRBD1 (6 bases). Germline V gene lookup returns CDR1 SGHTA and CDR2 FQGTGA. V was clipped by 0 bases and J by 4 bases, with 18 bases between them. The CDR3 runs 17 residues.

The CDR3 loop is CASSLTSNYGYTF. In DNA form, the CDR3 reads TGCGCCAGCAGCTTAACATCGAACTATGGCTACACCTTC. The chain has TRBV5-1 and TRBJ1-2; D is unclear. Between the trimmed V and J ends, which lost 2 bases and 2 bases, there was a span of 7 bases. This CDR3 region has 13 residues. Germline lookup yields CDR1 SGHRS and CDR2 YFSETQ. The full variable domain, its missing parts supplied by reference TRBV5-1 and TRBJ1-2, is KAGVTQTPRYLIKTRGQQVTLSCSPISGHRSVSWYQQTPGQGLQFLFEYFSETQRNKGNFPGRFSGRQFSNSRSEMNVSTLELGDSALYLCASSLTSNYGYTFGSGTRLTVV.

This clone was seen more than once but under ten times. The chain carries TRBV5-1 and TRBJ2-2; 8 positions agree with TRBD1. Germline assignment: CDR1 SGHRS and CDR2 YFSETQ. This CDR3 region has 15 residues. V gave up 2 bases and J gave up 4 bases; unmatched junction bases: 4. The CDR3 sequence: CASSLGDRITGELFF. The CDR3 DNA sequence: TGCGCCAGCAGCTTAGGGGACAGGATCACCGGGGAGCTGTTTTTT.

The chain couples TRBV9 to TRBJ2-6; D possibly corresponds to TRBD2 (5 bases). CDR3 length equals 17 residues. Trimming took off 0 bases at V and 0 bases at J, with 10 bases between the two ends. Germline-derived CDR1 and CDR2 are SGDLS and YYNGEE. The CDR3 here is CASSVAGGYSGANVLTF. The CDR3 nucleotides read TGTGCCAGCAGCGTAGCCGGAGGATACTCTGGGGCCAACGTCCTGACTTTC. The variable domain in full, completed from reference TRBV9 and TRBJ2-6, reads DSGVTQTPKHLITATGQRVTLRCSPRSGDLSVYWYQQSLDQGLQFLIQYYNGEERAKGNILERFSAQQFPDLHSELNLSSLELGDSALYFCASSVAGGYSGANVLTFGAGSRLTVL.

Points on this clone: This same CDR3 is encoded by further DNA sequences in the sample. The chain recombines TRBV27 with TRBJ1-1; D may be TRBD1 (6 bases). The length of the CDR3 is 13 residues. V lost 0 bases to trimming and J lost 4 bases, with 6 bases between them. Germline loops: CDR1 MNHEY, CDR2 SMNVEV (reference sequence). The CDR3 sequence: CASSLSGGTEAFF. DNA for the CDR3: TGTGCCAGCAGTTTATCAGGGGGCACTGAAGCTTTCTTT.

The chain is built from TRBV7-2 and TRBJ2-3; tentative D call: TRBD2 (6 bases). This CDR3 region has 15 residues. Trimming removed 6 bases at V and 2 bases at J, with 15 bases between. CDR1 and CDR2 from the germline V gene are SGHTA and FQGNSA. The CDR3 region is CASRAGRLDTDTQYF. The CDR3 DNA reads TGTGCCAGCAGGGCAGGGAGGCTCGACACAGATACGCAGTATTTT.